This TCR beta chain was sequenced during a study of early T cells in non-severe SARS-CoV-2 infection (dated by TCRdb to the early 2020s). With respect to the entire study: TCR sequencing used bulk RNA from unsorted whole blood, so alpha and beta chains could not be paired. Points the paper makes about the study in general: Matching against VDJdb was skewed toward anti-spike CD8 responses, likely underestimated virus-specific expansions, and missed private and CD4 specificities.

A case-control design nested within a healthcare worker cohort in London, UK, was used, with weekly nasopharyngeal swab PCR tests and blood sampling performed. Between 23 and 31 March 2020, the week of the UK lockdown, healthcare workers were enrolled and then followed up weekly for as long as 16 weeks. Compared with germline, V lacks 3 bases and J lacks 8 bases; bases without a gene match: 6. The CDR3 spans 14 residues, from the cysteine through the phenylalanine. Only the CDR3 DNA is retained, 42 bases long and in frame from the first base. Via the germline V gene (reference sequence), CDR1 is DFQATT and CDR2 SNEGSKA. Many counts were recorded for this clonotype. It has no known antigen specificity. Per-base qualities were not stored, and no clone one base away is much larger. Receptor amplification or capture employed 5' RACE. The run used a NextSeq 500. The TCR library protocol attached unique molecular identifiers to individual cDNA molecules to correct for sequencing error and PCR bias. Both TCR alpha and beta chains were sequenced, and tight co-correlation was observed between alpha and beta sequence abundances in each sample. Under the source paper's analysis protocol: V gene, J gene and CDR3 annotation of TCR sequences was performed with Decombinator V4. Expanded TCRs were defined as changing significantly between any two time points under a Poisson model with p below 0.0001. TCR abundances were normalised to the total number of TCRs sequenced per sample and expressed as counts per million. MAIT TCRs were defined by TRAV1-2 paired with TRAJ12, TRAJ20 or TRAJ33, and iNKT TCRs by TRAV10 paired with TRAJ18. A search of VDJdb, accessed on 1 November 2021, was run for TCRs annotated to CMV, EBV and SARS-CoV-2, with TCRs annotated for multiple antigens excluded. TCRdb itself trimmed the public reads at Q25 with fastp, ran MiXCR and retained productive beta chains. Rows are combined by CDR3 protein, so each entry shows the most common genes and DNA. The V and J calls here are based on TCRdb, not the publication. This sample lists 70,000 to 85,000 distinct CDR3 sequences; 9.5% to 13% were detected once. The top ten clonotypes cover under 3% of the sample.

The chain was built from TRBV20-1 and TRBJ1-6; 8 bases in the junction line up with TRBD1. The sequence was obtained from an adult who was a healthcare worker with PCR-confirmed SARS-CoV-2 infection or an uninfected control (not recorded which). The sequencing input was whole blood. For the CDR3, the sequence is CSASRTGTDSPLHF. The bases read TGCAGTGCTAGTAGGACAGGGACGGATTCACCCCTCCACTTT.